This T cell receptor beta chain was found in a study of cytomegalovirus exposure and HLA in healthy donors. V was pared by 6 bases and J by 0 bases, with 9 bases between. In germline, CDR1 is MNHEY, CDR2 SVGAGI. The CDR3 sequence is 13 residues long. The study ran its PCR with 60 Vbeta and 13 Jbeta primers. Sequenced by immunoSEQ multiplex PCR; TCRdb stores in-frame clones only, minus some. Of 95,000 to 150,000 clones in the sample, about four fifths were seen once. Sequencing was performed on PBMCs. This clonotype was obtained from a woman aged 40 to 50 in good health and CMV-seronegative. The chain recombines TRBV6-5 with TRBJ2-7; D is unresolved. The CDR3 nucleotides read TGTGCCAGCAGAGTTACCAGCTCCTACGAGCAGTACTTC. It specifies CASRVTSSYEQYF.